This TCR beta chain was documented in a study of blood T cell repertoires in COVID-19. Study-wide context: T cells, B-cell-depleted T cells, or PBMCs provided the cDNA or gDNA that served as material.

Per the authors' pipeline: Estimation of nucleated cell counts was performed using reference gene primer amplification. The repertoire was sequenced with immunoSEQ multiplex PCR; TCRdb's copy has only in-frame clones and lacks some. Clonal size and the V and J genes are those of that table, whereas D and trimming came from the DNA. The data contain under 95,000 clones, about 80% of them singletons. The CDR3 spans 16 residues. The chain has TRBV7-5 and TRBJ1-2; TRBD1 is the table's D call, not checked against the DNA. TRBV7-5 is described as a pseudogene. The sequenced sample consisted of peripheral blood. This clonotype was sampled from a man aged 50-59 years with active or convalescent COVID-19. CDR3 sequence reads: CVSPSAGGKGNYGYTF. In DNA, the CDR3 is TGTGTCAGTCCCTCGGCAGGGGGTAAAGGTAACTATGGCTACACCTTC.